The sequence of this T cell receptor (beta chain) was determined in a study of PD-L1 blockade in urothelial cancer. In the study overall: When patients started atezolizumab in the mid-2010s, it was given at 1,200 mg intravenously every 3 weeks. The number of prior chemotherapy regimens per patient was 0 to 3. Samples came from 3 weeks, at the second dose, and 6 weeks into treatment. Blood-derived samples held a median about 150,000 T cells.

As to time point: pretreatment peripheral blood. Produced via immunoSEQ multiplex PCR; TCRdb's table is partial and in-frame only. The table includes 70,000 to 85,000 clones, 85% to 90% detected once. Germline V lookup: CDR1 LNHDA, CDR2 SQIVND (reference sequence). The CDR3 loop spans 17 amino acids. V was pared by 4 bases and J by 1 base, with 12 bases of the junction left unmatched. Material: PBMCs, obtained around atezolizumab (anti-PD-L1) treatment. The chain recombines TRBV19 with TRBJ1-2; 7 bases align to TRBD1. The TCR comes from an older man with urothelial cancer. The CDR3 here is CASSKDRTISINYGYTF. Here the CDR3 DNA reads TGTGCCAGTAGTAAGGACAGGACTATCTCTATTAACTATGGCTACACCTTC.